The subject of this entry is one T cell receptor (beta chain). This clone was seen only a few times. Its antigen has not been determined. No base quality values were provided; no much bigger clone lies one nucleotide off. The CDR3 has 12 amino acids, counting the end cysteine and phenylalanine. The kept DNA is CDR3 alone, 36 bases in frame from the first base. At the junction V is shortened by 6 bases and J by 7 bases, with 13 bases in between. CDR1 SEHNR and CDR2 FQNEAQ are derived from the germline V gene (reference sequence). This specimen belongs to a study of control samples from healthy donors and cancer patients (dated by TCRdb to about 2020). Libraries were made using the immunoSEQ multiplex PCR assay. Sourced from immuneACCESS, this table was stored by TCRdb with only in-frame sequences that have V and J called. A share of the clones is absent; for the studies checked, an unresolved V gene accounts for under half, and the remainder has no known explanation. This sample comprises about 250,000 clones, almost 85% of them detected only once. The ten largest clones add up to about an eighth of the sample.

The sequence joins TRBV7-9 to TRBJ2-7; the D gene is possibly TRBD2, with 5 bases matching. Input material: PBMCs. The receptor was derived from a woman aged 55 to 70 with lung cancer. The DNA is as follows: TGTGCCAGCAGGGCCCAATCGGGGGAGCAGTACTTC. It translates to CASRAQSGEQYF. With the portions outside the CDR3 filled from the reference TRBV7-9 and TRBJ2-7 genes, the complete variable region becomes DTGVSQNPRHKITKRGQNVTFRCDPISEHNRLYWYRQTLGQGPEFLTYFQNEAQLEKSRLLSDRFSAERPKGSFSTLEIQRTEQGDSAMYLCASRAQSGEQYFGPGTRLTVT.